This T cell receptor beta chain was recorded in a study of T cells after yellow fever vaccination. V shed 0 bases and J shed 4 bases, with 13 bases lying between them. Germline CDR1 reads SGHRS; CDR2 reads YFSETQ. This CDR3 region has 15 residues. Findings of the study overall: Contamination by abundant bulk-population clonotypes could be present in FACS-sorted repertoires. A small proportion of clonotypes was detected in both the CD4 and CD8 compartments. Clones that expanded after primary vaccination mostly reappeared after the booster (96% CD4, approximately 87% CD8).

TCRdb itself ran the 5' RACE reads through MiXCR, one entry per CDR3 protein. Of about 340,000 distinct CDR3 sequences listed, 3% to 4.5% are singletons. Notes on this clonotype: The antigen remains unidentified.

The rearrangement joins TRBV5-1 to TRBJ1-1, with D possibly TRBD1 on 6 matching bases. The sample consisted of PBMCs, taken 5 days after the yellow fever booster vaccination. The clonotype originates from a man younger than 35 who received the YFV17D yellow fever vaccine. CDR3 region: CASSLVQQGGTEAFF. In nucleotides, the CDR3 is TGCGCCAGCAGCTTGGTTCAACAGGGAGGCACTGAAGCTTTCTTT.